This TCR beta chain was retrieved from a study of blood T cell repertoires in COVID-19. Looking at the study overall: Acute and convalescent COVID-19 samples came from the United States, Italy and Spain. PBMCs, B-cell-depleted T cells, or T cells provided the cDNA or gDNA that made up the material.

This CDR3 has 17 amino acids. Germline values: CDR1 SGHTA, CDR2 FQGNSA. The V and J ends lost 4 bases and 8 bases, in that order; junction bases with no gene match: 11. The repertoire was sequenced with immunoSEQ multiplex PCR; TCRdb's copy has only in-frame clones and lacks some. The sample comprises approximately 44,000 clones, about 92% of which are singletons, and 25% to 35% rests with the top ten. The rearrangement uses TRBV7-2 and TRBJ2-1; 13 bases map to TRBD2. The TCR comes from an elderly woman with acute or convalescent COVID-19. Sequencing used peripheral blood. The chain's CDR3 is CASSSILLAGGLHEQFF. Here the CDR3 DNA reads TGTGCCAGCAGCTCTATACTACTAGCGGGGGGGCTGCATGAGCAGTTCTTC.